This T cell receptor (beta chain) was profiled in a study of T cells in tuberculosis. Notes on the study in general: A GMM-specific repertoire classifier reached 75% to 90% accuracy, AUROC over 0.85.

About this clone itself: Its cognate antigen is unknown.

TCRdb's table, derived via immunoSEQ multiplex PCR, lists solely in-frame clones and lacks some. The profile shows over 30,000 clones, roughly 97% of them singletons. J gave up 0 bases and V 7 bases, and 7 bases lay outside the gene matches. From germline, CDR1 is LNHDA and CDR2 SQIVND (reference sequence). There are 16 residues in the CDR3. The V gene is TRBV19, the J gene TRBJ2-4; 9 bases are shared with TRBD1. Input material: PBMCs. This sequence was found in a donor aged 10 to 29 with latent tuberculosis or without tuberculosis infection. This chain's CDR3 is CASNDGTGRAKNIQYF. CDR3 bases: TGTGCCAGTAATGACGGGACAGGGAGAGCCAAAAACATTCAGTACTTC.